This TCR beta chain stems from a study of cytomegalovirus exposure and HLA in healthy donors. Vbeta (60) and Jbeta (13) primers were used in the PCR. In the original analysis: In a later analysis, the count reached about 80 million unique TCR beta chains, with about 10 million shared. Generated by immunoSEQ multiplex PCR, the TCRdb table keeps only in-frame clones and is missing some. V, J and clone size were drawn from that table, and D and trimming were deduced from the DNA. The repertoire table contains more than 95,000 clones. Study outcomes and limitations: An Asian-associated ancestry cluster reportedly showed fewer N-insertions than the approximately 630-donor mean in a later analysis.

Points on this clone: Its antigen is undetermined.

The receptor was isolated from a man in his late teens or twenties in good health and CMV-seronegative. The sequencing input was PBMCs.

The CDR3, as DNA: TGTGCCAGCTCACCACGGGGACAGGGACCTAGCACAGATACGCAGTATTTT. Protein sequence: CASSPRGQGPSTDTQYF. This chain joins TRBV18 and TRBJ2-3; 9 nucleotides match TRBD1. V dropped 1 base and J dropped 0; count of bases not matched to a gene: 5. Germline lookup yields CDR1 KGHSH and CDR2 LQKENI. This CDR3 spans 17 amino acids.